This paragraph covers one T cell receptor beta chain sequence. Genomic DNA templated the TCR beta VDJ and CDR3 profiling. TCRdb re-called the reads with MiXCR, one entry per CDR3 protein. Counted here are about 420,000 distinct CDR3 sequences, about two thirds occurring once; the ten biggest clones make up 3.5% to 4.5%. These data belong to a study of CD8+CD57+ T cells in acquired aplastic anemia. Study details: DNA from sorted CD4+ and CD8+ cells averaged approximately 3.5 ug.

V lost 1 base and J lost 18, with 22 bases in between. Germline lookup yields CDR1 SGHTA and CDR2 FQGNSA. CDR3 size: 15 residues. Sample: sorted CD4+, CD8+, or CD8+CD57+ T cells (not recorded which) from PBMCs. This chain connects TRBV7-2 to TRBJ1-6; D gene unclear. The sequence derives from a human donor in good health, serving as a control. The CDR3 DNA reads TGTGCCAGCAGCTTAGGACCGTCGAATACACCCCTCCACCACTTT. Translated, it gives CASSLGPSNTPLHHF.